These 10 T cell receptor beta chains came from one sample sequenced in a study of human CD8 memory T cell subsets. Making the TCR beta libraries relied on UMI-labeled 5' RACE. From its re-call of the 5' RACE reads, TCRdb lists each CDR3 protein once, without DNA. The sample has thousands of distinct CDR3 sequences; the top ten hold 20% to 30%. Source material: CD8+ effector memory T cells (TEM) sorted from PBMCs. Subset denoted: effector memory CD8 T cells, CCR7- CD45RO+ CD95+. The receptors come from a human donor in good health.

The J gene is TRBJ2-3, the V gene TRBV15; the D gene TCRdb calls, TRBD2, cannot be checked with no DNA. Germline V gene sequence: CDR1 LNHNV, CDR2 YYDKDF (reference sequence). The CDR3 has 16 amino acids. CDR3 amino acids: CATSRQERELADTQYF.

The rearrangement joins TRBV20-1 to TRBJ2-3; the D call from TCRdb, TRBD2, cannot be confirmed without DNA. The germline gives CDR1 DFQATT, CDR2 SNEGSKA (reference sequence). The CDR3 totals 18 residues. This CDR3 is CSARDPLTSGGPTDTQYF.

This chain uses TRBV20-1 with TRBJ1-4; there is no DNA to check the TCRdb D call of TRBD1. This CDR3 has 15 amino acids. The germline V gene encodes CDR1 DFQATT and CDR2 SNEGSKA (reference sequence). The CDR3 is CSASASGTGDEKLFF.

This clonotype ranks as medium-sized in terms of frequency. This rearrangement joins TRBV4-1 to TRBJ2-5; the TCRdb D gene call, TRBD2, has no DNA to confirm it. The CDR3 contains 18 residues. Germline V gene lookup returns CDR1 MGHRA and CDR2 YSYEKL. The CDR3 protein is CASSPTSGGASSAETQYF.

Considering frequency, this clonotype is medium-sized. This chain links TRBV20-1 with TRBJ1-1. The CDR3 consists of 13 residues. Germline assignment: CDR1 DFQATT and CDR2 SNEGSKA (reference sequence). CDR3 in amino acids: CSARGVTDTEAFF.

The chain recombines TRBV6-6 with TRBJ2-1; TCRdb returns TRBD1, unconfirmable since there is no DNA. The CDR3 is made up of 14 amino acids. The V gene's germline CDR1 is MNHNY and CDR2 SVGAGI (reference sequence). Here the CDR3 reads CASSLGDSYNEQFF.

The chain couples TRBV7-9 to TRBJ2-1; TCRdb's D call, TRBD2, is unchecked because there is no DNA. This CDR3 spans 16 amino acids. CDR1 is SEHNR and CDR2 is FQNEAQ in the germline V gene (reference sequence). This CDR3 is CASSLPQGLANNEQFF.

The chain carries TRBV6-1 and TRBJ2-5; TCRdb designates TRBD2, a call that cannot be tested without DNA. This CDR3 has 15 residues. The germline V gene has CDR1 MNHNS and CDR2 SASEGT. CDR3 sequence reads: CASSELAGGQETQYF.

This clonotype is medium-sized by frequency. The chain is built from TRBV20-1 and TRBJ2-7. Germline V gene data show CDR1 as DFQATT and CDR2 as SNEGSKA (reference sequence). The CDR3 spans 14 residues. CDR3 sequence reads: CSARSLENSYEQYF.

This chain joins TRBV11-2 and TRBJ2-2. This CDR3 contains 14 residues. The V gene's germline CDR1 is SGHAT and CDR2 FQNNGV. CDR3 protein: CASSFQPNTGELFF.